The T cell receptor (beta chain) described here comes from a study of blood T cell repertoires in COVID-19. Germline values: CDR1 MDHEN, CDR2 SYDVKM. With 3 bases clipped from V and 0 bases from J, the junction kept 9 bases outside the gene matches. The CDR3 consists of 17 residues. This study enrolled people aged about 18 to 100 from 20 to 25 US geographic areas. Recovered status in Cohort 3 required two negative PCRs, clearance, or symptom resolution. Here immunoSEQ multiplex PCR was the method, and the copy in TCRdb shows in-frame clones only, minus some. The sample has fewer than 250,000 clones, 65% to 85% seen once.

Sequences were obtained from PBMCs or T cells enriched from blood (not recorded which). The sequence came from a woman aged 25 to 39 who had recovered from COVID-19. The V call is TRBV28, the J call TRBJ2-5, with 8 bases identical to TRBD2. The CDR3 loop reads CASSFGLLADYQETQYF. In nucleotides, the CDR3 is TGTGCCAGCAGTTTTGGATTACTAGCGGACTACCAAGAGACCCAGTACTTC.